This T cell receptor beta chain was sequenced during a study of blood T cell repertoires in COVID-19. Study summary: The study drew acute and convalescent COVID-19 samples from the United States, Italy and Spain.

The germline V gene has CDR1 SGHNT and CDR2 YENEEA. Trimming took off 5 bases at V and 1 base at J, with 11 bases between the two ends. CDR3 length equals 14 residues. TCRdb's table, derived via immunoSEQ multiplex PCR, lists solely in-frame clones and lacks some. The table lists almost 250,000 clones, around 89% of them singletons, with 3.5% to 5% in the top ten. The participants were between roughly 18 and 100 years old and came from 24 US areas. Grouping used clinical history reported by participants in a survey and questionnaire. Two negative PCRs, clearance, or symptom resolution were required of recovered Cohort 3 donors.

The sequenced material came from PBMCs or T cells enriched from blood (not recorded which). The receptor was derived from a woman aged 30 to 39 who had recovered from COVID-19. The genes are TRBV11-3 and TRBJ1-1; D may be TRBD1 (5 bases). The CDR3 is CASSPGGGNTEAFF. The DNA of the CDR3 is TGTGCCAGCAGCCCCGGGGGTGGGAACACTGAAGCTTTCTTT.